These 10 T cell receptor beta chains originate from one sample sequenced in a study of identical twins. TCRdb passed the 5' RACE reads through MiXCR, listing each CDR3 protein once. The sample holds 400,000 to 500,000 distinct CDR3 sequences, less than 20% seen once. Sequencing used naive T cells sorted from blood. The receptors were sampled from a man aged 45-60 years in good health.

The chain links TRBV3-1 to TRBJ1-5; tentatively, D is TRBD1 (5 bases). The CDR3 is 14 amino acids. Deletions cut 3 bases from V and 3 bases from J, with 9 bases between. The V gene's germline CDR1 is LGHDT and CDR2 YNNKEL (reference sequence). The CDR3, as DNA: TGTGCCAGCAGCCAGAGCGGGGCCAATCAGCCCCAGCATTTT. This gives the protein CASSQSGANQPQHF.

The chain links TRBV7-2 to TRBJ2-3; 7 bases are shared with TRBD2. V gave up 5 bases and J gave up 5 bases; unmatched junction bases: 10. The CDR3 consists of 15 residues. Per the germline V gene, CDR1 is SGHTA and CDR2 is FQGNSA. Here the CDR3 DNA reads TGTGCCAGCAGCCCTCTGGGAGGGGCCAAAGATACGCAGTATTTT. Translating gives CASSPLGGAKDTQYF.

This clonotype was recorded at least ten times. The rearrangement joins TRBV7-3 to TRBJ2-1; TRBD1 matches at 9 bases. Germline-derived CDR1 and CDR2 are SGHTA and FQGTGA. This CDR3 has 16 residues. The J segment lost 6 bases and the V segment lost 2 bases, leaving 8 bases of the junction unmatched. The CDR3 nucleotides are TGTGCCAGCAGCTTAGATCCGAGGACAGGGGTCAATGAGCAGTTCTTC. It codes for CASSLDPRTGVNEQFF.

V and J are TRBV6-1 and TRBJ1-6, with D perhaps TRBD1 (5 bases). From germline, CDR1 is MNHNS and CDR2 SASEGT. The ends were cut back, 6 bases at V and 9 bases at J, with 21 bases in the middle. This CDR3 has 16 amino acids. This chain's CDR3 is CASRPTGTEIFSPLHF. DNA for the CDR3: TGTGCCAGCAGACCTACCGGGACCGAGATCTTTTCACCCCTCCACTTT.

The rearrangement joins TRBV12-3 or TRBV12-4 to TRBJ2-4, with 14 bases aligning to TRBD2. There are 15 residues in the CDR3. Germline trimming cut 10 bases from V and 5 bases from J; bases unmatched to any gene: 7. The CDR3 nucleotides are TGTGCCAACAGCTCGGGACTAGCGGGGGAAAACATTCAGTACTTC. This codes for CANSSGLAGENIQYF.

This clonotype was found many times. This sequence joins TRBV28 and TRBJ2-1; 7 positions match TRBD2. The CDR3 consists of 16 residues. Losses at the gene ends were 6 bases for V and 1 base for J; bases not matched to a gene: 9. Germline CDR1 reads MDHEN; CDR2 reads SYDVKM. CDR3 protein: CASRVLAAGSYNEQFF. The CDR3 nucleotides are TGTGCCAGCAGAGTTCTAGCGGCGGGTTCCTACAATGAGCAGTTCTTC. The full variable domain, completed using reference TRBV28 and TRBJ2-1, is DVKVTQSSRYLVKRTGEKVFLECVQDMDHENMFWYRQDPGLGLRLIYFSYDVKMKEKGDIPEGYSVSREKKERFSLILESASTNQTSMYLCASRVLAAGSYNEQFFGPGTRLTVL.

This chain links TRBV28 with TRBJ2-7; the D is unclear. Germline V CDR1 and CDR2: MDHEN, SYDVKM. V lost 5 bases to trimming and J lost 3 bases, with 14 bases between them. This CDR3 contains 14 residues. DNA of the CDR3: TGTGCCAGCAGTCCTTTAACAGCAGACTACGAGCAGTACTTC. Translation: CASSPLTADYEQYF.

The chain combines TRBV7-6 with TRBJ2-3; tentatively, D is TRBD1 or TRBD2 (6 bases each). Germline loops: CDR1 SGHVS, CDR2 FNYEAQ. The CDR3 runs to 17 residues. Trimming took off 5 bases at V and 4 bases at J, with 22 bases between the two ends. The CDR3 loop reads CASSTPTRGARPDTQYF. For the CDR3, the DNA is TGTGCCAGCAGCACCCCCACGAGGGGGGCGCGGCCAGATACGCAGTATTTT.

Only a few counts were recorded for this clonotype. V gene TRBV5-1 combines with J gene TRBJ1-2, with TRBD1 matching 8 bases. Germline-derived CDR1 and CDR2 are SGHRS and YFSETQ. With 5 bases clipped from V and 8 bases from J, the junction kept 8 bases outside the gene matches. The CDR3 is made up of 13 amino acids. DNA for the CDR3: TGCGCCAGCAGTTCTACAGGGGGTGGGGGCTACACCTTC. This encodes CASSSTGGGGYTF. Full variable domain (missing parts from reference TRBV5-1 and TRBJ1-2): KAGVTQTPRYLIKTRGQQVTLSCSPISGHRSVSWYQQTPGQGLQFLFEYFSETQRNKGNFPGRFSGRQFSNSRSEMNVSTLELGDSALYLCASSSTGGGGYTFGSGTRLTVV.

The V and J genes are TRBV20-1 and TRBJ2-3; TRBD2 matches at 13 bases. The CDR3 length is 18 residues. Looked up from germline, CDR1 is DFQATT and CDR2 is SNEGSKA (reference sequence). After removal of 0 bases from V and 1 base from J, the junction contained 7 bases not matched to a gene. CDR3 sequence (DNA): TGCAGTGCTAGAGACCTCAGACTAGCGGGGGGCGGCACAGATACGCAGTATTTT. Translated: CSARDLRLAGGGTDTQYF.